Reported below is one TCR beta chain. The data were obtained in a study of PD-1 and CTLA-4 blockade in melanoma. Method: immunoSEQ multiplex PCR; TCRdb's copy keeps in-frame clones and lacks some. Of about 31,000 clones in the sample, about 91% were seen once. J was trimmed by 8 bases and V by 0 bases; bases with no gene match: 9. Germline values: CDR1 MGHRA, CDR2 YSYEKL. The CDR3 has 17 amino acids. The specimen comprised CD8+ T cells from peripheral blood, sampled from a patient given anti-PD-1 treatment. This receptor was identified in a human donor with melanoma. The rearrangement links TRBV4-1 to TRBJ2-1; TRBD2 matches at 11 bases. The chain's CDR3 is CASSQDWLAGGPDEQFF. Written as DNA, the CDR3 is TGCGCCAGCAGCCAAGATTGGTTAGCGGGGGGGCCTGATGAGCAGTTCTTC.